The 16 T cell receptor beta chains presented below share a single source sample, sequenced in a study of T cell responses to AZD1222 COVID-19 vaccine. The repertoire was sequenced with immunoSEQ multiplex PCR; TCRdb's copy has only in-frame clones and lacks some. The table records about 110,000 clones, around 82% of them present only once. The material was peripheral blood, obtained on day 0 of AZD1222 vaccination. The receptors originated from an adult in good health.

This clone was picked up one time. The rearrangement uses TRBV6-6 and TRBJ1-2; D not certain. The germline gives CDR1 MNHNY, CDR2 SVGAGI (reference sequence). Trimming shortened V by 8 bases and J by 4 bases, and 5 bases separated the two germline ends. The CDR3 is 10 amino acids. CDR3 in DNA: TGTGCCAGCGGGATCTATGGCTACACCTTC. The encoded protein is CASGIYGYTF.

The J gene is TRBJ1-1, the V gene TRBV27; no clear D. With 6 bases removed from V and 1 base from J, the gap between germline ends came to 9 bases. CDR3 length: 13 residues. The germline V gene encodes CDR1 MNHEY and CDR2 SMNVEV (reference sequence). DNA for the CDR3: TGTGCCAGCAGCCTACAGAAGAACACTGAAGCTTTCTTT. Its protein product is CASSLQKNTEAFF.

The rearrangement links TRBV9 to TRBJ2-3; 8 bases match TRBD1. The CDR3 loop spans 15 amino acids. Trimming took 4 bases from V and 2 from J; bases not matched to a gene: 6. The germline V gene encodes CDR1 SGDLS and CDR2 YYNGEE. CDR3 coding DNA: TGTGCCAGCAGCCCCCGACAGGGGTCCACAGATACGCAGTATTTT. This sequence encodes CASSPRQGSTDTQYF.

The chain has TRBV6-5 and TRBJ1-6, with D hard to call. The CDR3 sequence is 16 residues long. Trimming took 0 bases from V and 9 from J, leaving 15 bases between them. Germline CDR1 MNHEY, CDR2 SVGAGI. Here the CDR3 DNA reads TGTGCCAGCAGTTACTCTGCCGGCCCTGGTGGTTCACCCCTCCACTTT. Encoded protein: CASSYSAGPGGSPLHF.

The rearrangement links TRBV5-1 to TRBJ2-4, with 9 bases fitting TRBD1. The CDR3 covers 15 residues. J was trimmed by 2 bases and V by 3 bases; bases with no gene match: 3. The V gene's germline CDR1 is SGHRS and CDR2 YFSETQ. CDR3 region: CASSSGTGTKNIQYF. In DNA form, the CDR3 reads TGCGCCAGCAGCTCAGGGACAGGGACCAAAAACATTCAGTACTTC.

The chain couples TRBV28 to TRBJ1-5; the D is unclear. The CDR3 loop spans 14 amino acids. Germline CDR1 MDHEN, CDR2 SYDVKM. Trimming took off 5 bases at V and 7 bases at J, with 15 bases between the two ends. Written as DNA, the CDR3 is TGTGCCAGCAGTCCGGTCGGTCTGGGGCAGCCCCAGCATTTT. Its protein is CASSPVGLGQPQHF.

This sequence joins TRBV4-3 and TRBJ2-3; TRBD1 might be the D (6 bases). CDR1 is LGHNA, CDR2 YSLEER, per germline. Trimming removed 4 bases at V and 6 bases at J, with 20 bases between. This CDR3 comprises 16 residues. The CDR3 is CASSRRTSGAADTQYF. The DNA of the CDR3 is TGCGCCAGCAGCCGTCGGACCTCAGGGGCCGCGGATACGCAGTATTTT.

The chain recombines TRBV5-1 with TRBJ1-2; unclear D gene. CDR1 SGHRS and CDR2 YFSETQ come from the germline V gene. The CDR3 covers 15 residues. The ends were cut back, 4 bases at V and 3 bases at J, with 16 bases in the middle. DNA of the CDR3: TGCGCCAGCAGCGAACTGGACGGTTCTGACTATGGCTACACCTTC. Amino acid sequence: CASSELDGSDYGYTF.

For the CDR3, the DNA is TGCGCCAGCAGTGGACAGGGAGGGCGCGAGACCCAGTACTTC. This encodes CASSGQGGRETQYF. This chain joins TRBV10-2 and TRBJ2-5; D is possibly TRBD1 or TRBD2 (7 bases each). The CDR3 sequence is 14 residues long. Germline CDR1 and CDR2: WSHSY and SAAADI. Trimming took 4 bases from V and 5 from J, leaving 14 bases between them.

The chain couples TRBV21-1 to TRBJ1-5; the D call TRBD1 from the table was never checked on the DNA. TRBV21-1 is labeled a pseudogene. This CDR3 has 16 residues. The CDR3 here is CASSNSGTEGNQPQHF. In nucleotides, the CDR3 is TGTGCCAGCAGCAATTCCGGGACAGAAGGCAATCAGCCCCAGCATTTT.

The V and J genes are TRBV7-9 and TRBJ1-6, with D hard to call. This CDR3 comprises 13 residues. Per the germline V gene, CDR1 is SEHNR and CDR2 is FQNEAQ (reference sequence). Trimming cost V 3 bases and J 5 bases, with 5 bases left between them. CDR3 nucleotides: TGTGCCAGCAGCTTGAGGCATAATTCACCCCTCCACTTT. As protein: CASSLRHNSPLHF.

This clone was detected a few times. The CDR3 reads CASSPDRNSPLHF. The CDR3 DNA is TGTGCCAGCAGCCCCGACAGGAATTCACCCCTCCACTTT. The chain couples TRBV7-6 to TRBJ1-6, with TRBD1 as a possible D gene (6 bases). The V gene's germline CDR1 is SGHVS and CDR2 FNYEAQ. The CDR3 loop spans 13 amino acids. V was shortened by 5 bases and J by 7 bases, with 9 bases between the two germline ends.

This chain connects TRBV18 to TRBJ1-1; no firm D call. V was trimmed by 4 bases and J by 0 bases, leaving 6 bases between them. The CDR3 runs to 13 residues. Per the germline V gene, CDR1 is KGHSH and CDR2 is LQKENI. The CDR3 reads CASSLGLNTEAFF. In DNA form, the CDR3 reads TGTGCCAGCTCACTCGGGCTGAACACTGAAGCTTTCTTT.

This clone was picked up one time. The chain employs TRBV3-1 (or the pseudogene TRBV3-2) and TRBJ1-5; no firm D call. V was pared by 1 base and J by 3 bases, with 7 bases between. In germline, CDR1 is LGHDT, CDR2 YNNKEL (reference sequence). The CDR3 consists of 14 residues. CDR3 residues: CASSQGRINQPQHF. CDR3 DNA: TGTGCCAGCAGCCAAGGACGGATCAATCAGCCCCAGCATTTT.

This sequence joins TRBV24-1 and TRBJ2-5; TRBD1 is a possible D gene (6 bases). V was cut by 3 bases and J by 5 bases, with 15 bases left in between. Germline assignment: CDR1 KGHDR and CDR2 SFDVKD. CDR3 length: 15 residues. CDR3 protein: CATSDPQGRGETQYF. The CDR3 region has the DNA TGTGCCACCAGTGATCCTCAGGGGAGAGGGGAGACCCAGTACTTC.

The CDR3 here is CAISPRGGPNTEAFF. CDR3 bases: TGTGCCATCAGTCCAAGGGGAGGCCCGAACACTGAAGCTTTCTTT. The chain employs TRBV10-3 and TRBJ1-1, with a possible D match to TRBD1 (5 bases). Germline V gives CDR1 ENHRY, CDR2 SYGVKD. There are 15 residues in the CDR3. V lost 5 bases to trimming and J lost 1 base, with 14 bases between them.